Listed below are T cell receptor beta chains from one sample, sequenced in a study of OX40 agonist ivuxolimab in advanced cancers. Profiled with immunoSEQ multiplex PCR; TCRdb holds only in-frame clones, not every one. The sample gives more than 45,000 clones, about 88% of which show up once; approximately 1.6% is in the top ten. Here the sequenced sample was CD4+ or CD8+ T cells sorted from blood, taken in a trial of the OX40 agonist ivuxolimab. These receptors originate from an adult with an advanced solid tumor such as melanoma, head and neck, liver or kidney cancer. The CDR3 runs from the conserved cysteine through the conserved F or W. D genes are given only for firm matches. Clone size is not always given. Where it is, it says once, few, many or a class for expanded clones.

>TRBJ2-7|TRBD1|TRBV6-1|NA
CASTLRQGRDEQYF
TGTGCCAGCACCCTGAGACAGGGTCGTGACGAGCAGTACTTC
>TRBJ2-7|NA|TRBV19|NA
CASGRDLSYEQYF
TGTGCCAGCGGCCGGGACCTCTCCTACGAGCAGTACTTC
>TRBJ1-2|TRBD1|TRBV9|NA
CASSDRVGQGSGYTF
TGTGCCAGCAGCGACCGAGTGGGACAGGGTAGTGGCTACACCTTC
>TRBJ2-2|TRBD1|TRBV5-4|NA
CASRRQGPFTGELFF
TGTGCCAGCAGACGACAGGGTCCGTTCACCGGGGAGCTGTTTTTT
>TRBJ2-1|NA|TRBV11-2|NA
CASSFFSDEQFF
TGTGCCAGCAGCTTTTTTTCCGATGAGCAGTTCTTC
>TRBJ1-5|TRBD1|TRBV19|once
CASSIQGGNQPQHF
TGTGCCAGTAGTATACAGGGGGGCAATCAGCCCCAGCATTTT
>TRBJ2-7|TRBD1|TRBV6-7|NA
CASREPGQAYEQYF
TGTGCCAGCAGGGAACCGGGACAGGCTTACGAGCAGTACTTC
>TRBJ2-7|NA|TRBV6-6|NA
CASSPRGGAGEQYF
TGTGCCAGCAGTCCTAGAGGAGGGGCTGGGGAGCAGTACTTC
>TRBJ2-1|TRBD2|TRBV5-1|NA
CASSSSGGRDEQFF
TGCGCCAGCAGCTCCTCCGGCGGGAGAGATGAGCAGTTCTTC
>TRBJ2-7|TRBD1|TRBV2|NA
CASRTGVEQYF
TGTGCCAGCAGGACAGGGGTAGAGCAGTACTTC
>TRBJ1-5|NA|TRBV11-2|once
CASAANSNQPQHF
TGTGCCAGCGCGGCCAATAGCAATCAGCCCCAGCATTTT
>TRBJ2-1|NA|TRBV5-1|NA
CASSTPAGNEQFF
TGCGCCAGCAGCACCCCTGCGGGCAATGAGCAGTTCTTC
>TRBJ2-3|TRBD2|TRBV11-2|NA
CASSQLAGSTDTQYF
TGTGCCAGCAGCCAACTAGCGGGGAGCACAGATACGCAGTATTTT
>TRBJ2-2|TRBD2|TRBV7-8|NA
CASRGEGIGTGELFF
TGTGCCAGCAGGGGGGAGGGGATCGGCACCGGGGAGCTGTTTTTT
>TRBJ1-5|NA|TRBV6-1|NA
CASSDWGSNQPQHF
TGTGCCAGCAGTGACTGGGGGTCCAATCAGCCCCAGCATTTT
>TRBJ1-4|NA|TRBV9|NA
CASSVEGSNEKLFF
TGTGCCAGCAGCGTAGAGGGCAGTAATGAAAAACTGTTTTTT
>TRBJ2-1|TRBD2|TRBV5-1|NA
CASSDLRAGDLYNEQFF
TGCGCCAGCAGCGACCTACGGGCGGGGGACCTTTACAATGAGCAGTTCTTC
>TRBJ1-1|TRBD1|TRBV27|NA
CASSWGQGTLNTEAFF
TGTGCCAGCAGTTGGGGACAGGGAACTTTGAACACTGAAGCTTTCTTT
>TRBJ1-3|NA|TRBV25-1|NA
CASSEFGRVGNTIYF
TGTGCCAGCAGTGAATTTGGGCGAGTTGGAAACACCATATATTTT
>TRBJ1-2|NA|TRBV5-1|NA
CASSLGDPDYGYTF
TGCGCCAGCAGCTTAGGGGACCCGGACTATGGCTACACCTTC
>TRBJ1-2|NA|TRBV30|NA
CAWSVPGGNGYTF
TGTGCCTGGAGTGTACCGGGCGGGAATGGCTACACCTTC
>TRBJ1-2|TRBD1|TRBV30|NA
CALNRQGARGYTF
TGTGCCCTAAATCGACAGGGGGCACGGGGCTACACCTTC
>TRBJ1-6|NA|TRBV21-1|NA
CARQGLGNSPLHF
TGTGCCAGACAGGGGTTGGGTAATTCACCCCTCCACTTT
>TRBJ2-2|NA|TRBV27|NA
CASRGNGNTGELFF
TGTGCCAGCCGGGGGAACGGGAACACCGGGGAGCTGTTTTTT
>TRBJ2-6|TRBD1|TRBV5-1|NA
CASSKRQGSSGANVLTF
TGCGCCAGCAGCAAAAGACAGGGTAGCTCTGGGGCCAACGTCCTGACTTTC
>TRBJ2-2|TRBD1|TRBV19|once
CASSSTGTGGFGELFF
TGTGCCAGTAGCTCTACCGGGACAGGGGGTTTCGGGGAGCTGTTTTTT
>TRBJ1-2|TRBD1|TRBV20-1|NA
CSAVRGGGYTF
TGCAGTGCTGTCAGGGGGGGCGGCTACACCTTC
>TRBJ2-3|TRBD1|TRBV6-5|NA
CASSPGTGRNTQYF
TGTGCCAGCAGTCCCGGGACAGGGCGGAATACGCAGTATTTT
>TRBJ1-6|NA|TRBV5-1|NA
CASSTSSYNSPLHF
TGCGCCAGCAGCACCAGCTCCTATAATTCACCCCTCCACTTT
>TRBJ2-3|NA|TRBV6-1|NA
CASRTRGADTQYF
TGTGCCAGCCGGACAAGGGGCGCAGATACGCAGTATTTT
>TRBJ2-3|TRBD2|TRBV5-1|NA
CASSLGASGRGDTQYF
TGCGCCAGCAGCTTGGGCGCTAGCGGGAGGGGAGATACGCAGTATTTT
>TRBJ1-4|NA|TRBV6-5|NA
CASSYGAGPSEKLFF
TGTGCCAGCAGTTACGGGGCAGGGCCTAGTGAAAAACTGTTTTTT
>TRBJ2-5|TRBD1|TRBV5-1|NA
CASSLGTGKETQYF
TGCGCCAGCAGCTTGGGGACAGGCAAAGAGACCCAGTACTTC
>TRBJ2-1|NA|TRBV18|NA
CASSPASRWTMEQFF
TGTGCCAGCTCACCGGCTAGTCGGTGGACGATGGAGCAGTTCTTC
>TRBJ2-7|NA|TRBV18|once
CASSPPGRGGYEQYF
TGTGCCAGCTCACCACCGGGCAGGGGGGGCTACGAGCAGTACTTC
>TRBJ2-7|NA|TRBV18|few
CASSLSASRGNEQYF
TGTGCCAGCTCACTCTCCGCTAGCAGGGGTAACGAGCAGTACTTC
>TRBJ1-5|NA|TRBV7-9|NA
CASSLGQSGQPQHF
TGTGCCAGCAGCTTAGGGCAGAGCGGTCAGCCCCAGCATTTT
>TRBJ2-1|NA|TRBV7-9|NA
CASSPLGGGSYNEQFF
TGTGCCAGCAGCCCTCTTGGCGGAGGATCCTACAATGAGCAGTTCTTC
>TRBJ1-1|NA|TRBV19|NA
CASSAQDRKAFF
TGTGCCAGTAGTGCCCAGGACCGGAAAGCTTTCTTT
>TRBJ2-3|NA|TRBV30|NA
CAWSVNRDTQYF
TGTGCCTGGAGTGTAAATCGGGATACGCAGTATTTT
>TRBJ1-6|NA|TRBV7-9|NA
CASSQSGPLHF
TGTGCCAGCAGCCAGAGCGGACCCCTCCACTTT
>TRBJ1-1|NA|TRBV10-1|few
CASRDSLNTEAFF
TGCGCCAGCAGAGACAGCCTTAACACTGAAGCTTTCTTT
>TRBJ1-1|NA|TRBV7-2|NA
CASRPPSNTEAFF
TGTGCCAGCAGGCCTCCATCGAACACTGAAGCTTTCTTT
>TRBJ1-3|NA|TRBV2|NA
CASSAGREITSGNTIYF
TGTGCCAGCAGTGCGGGCAGGGAAATTACCTCTGGAAACACCATATATTTT
>TRBJ2-5|NA|TRBV5-1|NA
CASSLQGGKETQYF
TGCGCCAGCAGCCTTCAGGGGGGTAAGGAGACCCAGTACTTC